The clone carrying this T cell receptor beta chain was detected many times. Its antigen is not identified. These data come from a study of CD8 T cells in ankylosing spondylitis. Overall study results and limits: Blood from ankylosing spondylitis patients appeared to carry a characteristic roughly 8-variant TCR beta motif. The disease-linked clones had a CD8+ phenotype and low blood frequencies.

MiXCR, run by TCRdb on the 5' RACE reads, gives a single entry per CDR3 protein. The table includes over 150,000 distinct CDR3 sequences, 15% to 20% detected once. The CDR3 is 16 amino acids. CDR1 and CDR2 (germline): DFQATT, SNEGSKA (reference sequence). Unmatched junction bases numbered 12, after V lost 5 bases and J lost 6 bases. Sequences were obtained from blood, either unsorted or a sorted T cell fraction (not recorded which). The TCR sequence derives from a male donor aged 10-30 years with ankylosing spondylitis or in good health (not recorded which). The chain has TRBV20-1 and TRBJ2-1; 11 nucleotides agree with TRBD1. In DNA form, the CDR3 reads TGCAGTGCTCCTGTAAGGGACAGGGGGTTGATCAATGAGCAGTTCTTC. Its translation is CSAPVRDRGLINEQFF.